A selection of T cell receptor beta chains follows, all from one sample in a study of a mutant IDH1 vaccine in newly diagnosed glioma. Antigens for these TCRs are unknown. Assay used: immunoSEQ multiplex PCR; TCRdb lists only in-frame clones, some missing. The repertoire includes tens of thousands of clones, about two thirds of them detected once, and 4% to 5.5% sits in the top ten. Sequencing was performed on peripheral blood mononuclear cells (PBMCs), taken from a glioma patient whose treatment included an IDH1 peptide vaccine. Source of these receptors: a man between 35 and 55 years old with glioma. Some clones in this sample may be carry-over from other donors' samples. The CDR3 runs from the conserved cysteine through the conserved F or W.

cdr3_length	v_call	j_call	cdr3_aa
11	TRBV27	TRBJ2-7	CASSRGYEQYF
15	TRBV7-9	TRBJ2-3	CASSSLGALADTQYF
14	TRBV6-5	TRBJ1-2	CASSYSTAAYGYTF
15	TRBV2	TRBJ1-2	CASRWTETSLYGYTF
19	TRBV2	TRBJ1-5	CASSEVETGDTKSNQPQHF
13	TRBV27	TRBJ1-2	CASSKNSGYGYTF
14	TRBV14	TRBJ1-1	CASSQAGANTEAFF
15	TRBV27	TRBJ2-5	CASSGDRTGRETQYF
14	TRBV5-1	TRBJ1-1	CASSPGGQGTEAFF
18	TRBV4-2	TRBJ2-3	CASSQAPGLAGSTDTQYF
14	TRBV19	TRBJ1-6	CASTRGIWDSPLHF
13	TRBV19	TRBJ1-2	CASSPQVAYGYTF
12	TRBV2	TRBJ1-1	CASSEGYREAFF
13	TRBV6-1	TRBJ2-7	CAGSGTGGREQYF
14	TRBV11-2	TRBJ1-1	CASSPDYMNTEAFF
15	TRBV19	TRBJ1-3	CASSTQDRSGNTIYF
14	TRBV10-3	TRBJ1-3	CAIRQESSGNTIYF
16	TRBV7-9	TRBJ1-1	CASSLSFHSSYTEAFF
18	TRBV7-8	TRBJ2-2	CASSLRTSGSSNTGELFF
16	TRBV4-1	TRBJ1-2	CASSQETGVANYGYTF
14	TRBV11-2	TRBJ1-2	CASSLGSGNYGYTF
14	TRBV4-2	TRBJ2-7	CASSPASKEYEQYF
13	TRBV5-1	TRBJ2-7	CASRTGVAYEQYF
15	TRBV19	TRBJ1-4	CASSPARVLGEKLFF
13	TRBV29-1	TRBJ2-6	CSVTGEGANVLTF
15	TRBV30	TRBJ1-3	CAWTRQGITGNTIYF
19	TRBV14	TRBJ2-3	CASSLLGLAGAPSTDTQYF
14	TRBV5-6	TRBJ1-6	CASSIGHFNSPLHF
15	TRBV5-8	TRBJ1-4	CASSPRQGLNEKLFF